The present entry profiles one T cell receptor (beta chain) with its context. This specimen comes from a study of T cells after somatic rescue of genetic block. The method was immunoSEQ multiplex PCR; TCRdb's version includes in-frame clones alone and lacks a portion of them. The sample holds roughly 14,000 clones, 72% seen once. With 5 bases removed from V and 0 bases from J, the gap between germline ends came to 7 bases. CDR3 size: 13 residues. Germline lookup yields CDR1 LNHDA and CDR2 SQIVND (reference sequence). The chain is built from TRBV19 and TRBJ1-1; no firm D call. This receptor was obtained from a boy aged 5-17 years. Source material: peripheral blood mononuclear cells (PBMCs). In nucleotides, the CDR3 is TGTGCCAGTAGTTTAGGCCTGAACACTGAAGCTTTCTTT. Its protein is CASSLGLNTEAFF.